The entry below gives a single TCR beta chain sequence along with its context. Its antigen is unidentified. V shed 1 base and J 6 bases; nucleotides not matched to a gene: 7. This CDR3 is built from 15 residues. Germline V gene sequence: CDR1 LGHNA, CDR2 YNFKEQ. The sample originates from a study of identical twins. Overall study results and limits: Among beta out-of-frame sequences, excess sharing between twins appeared weaker. Alpha sequences that were out-of-frame and twin-shared showed an excess of low generation probability. It was possible that invariant MAIT and iNKT cells partly confounded the zero-insertion analyses.

One entry per CDR3 protein results from TCRdb running MiXCR on the 5' RACE reads. The table records 420,000 or so distinct CDR3 sequences, less than 20% of them present only once. The chain employs TRBV4-2 and TRBJ2-7, with TRBD2 matching 9 bases. Material for sequencing was naive T cells sorted from blood. The sequence came from a man in his fifties or sixties in good health. The CDR3: CASSQGFSGSPEQYF. As DNA, the CDR3 is TGTGCCAGCAGCCAAGGGTTTAGCGGGAGCCCCGAGCAGTACTTC.